Reported below is one TCR beta chain. This record belongs to a study of blood T cell repertoires in COVID-19. V lost 0 bases and J 7 bases, leaving 14 bases between the germline ends. Germline loops: CDR1 SGDLS, CDR2 YYNGEE. The CDR3 runs to 15 residues. Using immunoSEQ multiplex PCR, the repertoire was profiled, and TCRdb retains in-frame clones only, with some absent. Of roughly 120,000 clones in the sample, about nine tenths were seen once. The sequence was obtained from a human donor with active COVID-19. The donor label of this sample is uncertain. The chain joins TRBV9 to TRBJ1-5; D is uncertain. The material sequenced was peripheral blood. The CDR3 DNA reads as TGTGCCAGCAGCGTAGGGGCGGGGTTGGGCCAGCCCCAGCATTTT. This gives the protein CASSVGAGLGQPQHF.